What follows are 25 T cell receptor beta chains derived from one specimen sequenced in a study of blood T cell repertoires in COVID-19. The assay was immunoSEQ multiplex PCR, and TCRdb's table has in-frame clones only and misses some. The sample includes about 80,000 clones, about 68% seen only once; the top ten take 5% to 6%. Sample: peripheral blood. The receptor source for this set is a man aged 45-65 years with active or convalescent COVID-19.

The chain couples TRBV6-2 or TRBV6-3 to TRBJ1-2; D is undetermined. The V and J ends lost 6 bases and 4 bases respectively, with 9 bases between them. Germline-derived CDR1 and CDR2 are MNHEY and SVGEGT. This CDR3 is built from 12 residues. The CDR3 DNA follows: TGTGCCAGCAGCCACTGGGCCTATGGCTACACCTTC. Translation: CASSHWAYGYTF.

The gene calls are TRBV27 and TRBJ2-7; D is perhaps TRBD2 (5 bases). V gave up 9 bases and J gave up 6 bases, with 18 bases separating them. The CDR3 extends over 13 amino acids. CDR1 is MNHEY, CDR2 SMNVEV, per germline (reference sequence). CDR3 amino acids: CASRSGEGGEQYF. DNA of the CDR3: TGTGCCAGTCGATCGGGTGAGGGCGGCGAGCAGTACTTC.

V gene TRBV27 combines with J gene TRBJ2-2, with 8 bases aligning to TRBD1. The CDR3 has 16 amino acids. CDR1 is MNHEY and CDR2 is SMNVEV in the germline V gene (reference sequence). With V trimmed by 7 bases and J by 1 base, 8 bases remained unmatched. The CDR3 bases are TGTGCCAGCACCTCTGGGACAGGACGGAACACCGGGGAGCTGTTTTTT. Protein: CASTSGTGRNTGELFF.

This chain uses TRBV5-1 with TRBJ2-2, with TRBD1 identical over 10 bases. The length of the CDR3 is 16 residues. J gave up 3 bases and V 3 bases, and 5 bases lay outside the gene matches. Germline assignment: CDR1 SGHRS and CDR2 YFSETQ. The CDR3 loop reads CASSSRTGGDTGELFF. CDR3 bases: TGCGCCAGCAGCTCCAGGACAGGGGGGGACACCGGGGAGCTGTTTTTT. The whole variable domain, filled in from reference TRBV5-1 and TRBJ2-2, reads KAGVTQTPRYLIKTRGQQVTLSCSPISGHRSVSWYQQTPGQGLQFLFEYFSETQRNKGNFPGRFSGRQFSNSRSEMNVSTLELGDSALYLCASSSRTGGDTGELFFGEGSRLTVL.

The chain joins TRBV5-6 to TRBJ2-1; D call uncertain. V was cut by 2 bases and J by 4 bases, with 7 bases left in between. CDR3 size: 13 residues. Germline CDR1 SGHDT, CDR2 YYEEEE. CDR3 nucleotide sequence: TGTGCCAGCAGCTTAGAGGATTACAATGAGCAGTTCTTC. This encodes CASSLEDYNEQFF.

This clone has a single count. J is TRBJ2-3 and V is TRBV6-2 or TRBV6-3; perhaps TRBD1 as D (5 bases). Germline V gene data show CDR1 as MNHEY and CDR2 as SVGEGT. The CDR3 runs 15 residues. The V end lost 4 bases, the J end lost 2 bases, and 13 bases lay between the germline ends. CDR3: CASSSLKGFTDTQYF. CDR3 nucleotide sequence: TGTGCCAGCAGTTCCCTGAAGGGGTTCACAGATACGCAGTATTTT.

Here the CDR3 reads CASSRDRAEEQYF. In DNA, the CDR3 is TGCGCCAGCAGCAGGGACAGGGCGGAAGAGCAGTACTTC. The rearrangement uses TRBV5-1 and TRBJ2-7; 9 nucleotides agree with TRBD1. The germline V gene has CDR1 SGHRS and CDR2 YFSETQ. This CDR3 comprises 13 residues. V gave up 4 bases and J gave up 7 bases; unmatched junction bases: 6.

This sequence joins TRBV5-1 and TRBJ1-1; possible D gene TRBD1, 5 bases. Between the trimmed V and J ends, which lost 4 bases and 9 bases, there was a span of 10 bases. CDR3 length: 11 amino acids. Germline CDR1 reads SGHRS; CDR2 reads YFSETQ. CDR3: CASSRGLKAFF. The CDR3 region has the DNA TGCGCCAGCAGCCGGGGACTGAAAGCTTTCTTT.

The chain employs TRBV6-5 and TRBJ1-1, with 8 bases matching TRBD1. Trimming cost V 4 bases and J 5 bases; bases outside gene matches: 12. The CDR3 has 16 residues. Germline loops: CDR1 MNHEY, CDR2 SVGAGI. CDR3: CASSSPGQVVGTEAFF. The CDR3 coding sequence is TGTGCCAGCAGTTCTCCGGGACAGGTTGTTGGGACTGAAGCTTTCTTT.

CDR3 bases: TGCAGCGTTGCAGGGGGGCACTATGGCTACACCTTC. It specifies CSVAGGHYGYTF. The chain joins TRBV29-1 to TRBJ1-2; TRBD1 agrees at 7 bases. The germline V gene has CDR1 SQVTM and CDR2 ANQGSEA. This CDR3 contains 12 residues. Losses at the gene ends were 4 bases for V and 3 bases for J; bases not matched to a gene: 2. Complete variable domain (other parts from reference TRBV29-1 and TRBJ1-2): SAVISQKPSRDICQRGTSLTIQCQVDSQVTMMFWYRQQPGQSLTLIATANQGSEATYESGFVIDKFPISRPNLTFSTLTVSNMSPEDSSIYLCSVAGGHYGYTFGSGTRLTVV.

The chain combines TRBV3-1 (or the pseudogene TRBV3-2) with TRBJ2-7, with D perhaps matching TRBD1 (5 bases). V was trimmed by 6 bases and J by 3 bases, leaving 12 bases between them. The CDR3 loop spans 13 amino acids. Per the germline V gene, CDR1 is LGHDT and CDR2 is YNNKEL (reference sequence). The CDR3 sequence is CASSPDRFYEQYF. Here the CDR3 DNA reads TGTGCCAGCAGTCCCGACAGATTCTACGAGCAGTACTTC.

The V gene is TRBV18, the J gene TRBJ1-3; TRBD1 is a possible D gene (6 bases). The CDR3 has 16 residues. Deletions cut 2 bases from V and 0 bases from J, with 11 bases between. In germline, CDR1 is KGHSH, CDR2 LQKENI. The DNA of the CDR3 is TGTGCCAGCTCACCATCGACAGGCACCTCTGGAAACACCATATATTTT. It is translated as CASSPSTGTSGNTIYF.

The chain is built from TRBV6-5 and TRBJ2-5; 9 bases line up with TRBD2. This CDR3 is built from 13 residues. Trimming took 7 bases from V and 2 from J; bases not matched to a gene: 2. The V gene's germline CDR1 is MNHEY and CDR2 SVGAGI. The CDR3 here is CASMLAGQETQYF. CDR3 sequence (DNA): TGTGCCAGCATGCTAGCGGGGCAAGAGACCCAGTACTTC.

The gene calls are TRBV10-3 and TRBJ1-3, with 7 positions matching TRBD1. The J segment lost 0 bases and the V segment lost 6 bases, leaving 5 bases of the junction unmatched. Germline-derived CDR1 and CDR2 are ENHRY and SYGVKD. The CDR3 consists of 15 residues. CDR3 sequence: CAISGQALSGNTIYF. The CDR3 DNA reads TGTGCCATCAGCGGACAGGCTCTCTCTGGAAACACCATATATTTT.

This rearrangement joins TRBV7-9 to TRBJ2-7; D is uncertain. Between the trimmed V and J ends, which lost 1 base and 2 bases, there was a span of 6 bases. Germline CDR1 is SEHNR and CDR2 is FQNEAQ (reference sequence). CDR3 length: 13 residues. The DNA for the CDR3 is TGTGCCAGCAGCTTAGGGTCGGCCTACGAGCAGTACTTC. It specifies CASSLGSAYEQYF.

Notes on this clone: Within the sample, other DNA sequences also encode this same CDR3. The genes are TRBV6-5 and TRBJ2-1, with 11 bases matching TRBD2. Looked up from germline, CDR1 is MNHEY and CDR2 is SVGAGI. The V segment lost 5 bases and the J segment 1 base; nucleotides outside the gene matches: 1. The length of the CDR3 is 15 residues. The chain's CDR3 is CASSPSGGSYNEQFF. For the CDR3, the DNA is TGTGCCAGCAGTCCTAGCGGGGGGTCCTACAATGAGCAGTTCTTC.

For the CDR3, the DNA is TGTGCCAGCAGCGCCCTCCCGGGACAGGGGGATGGCTACACCTTC. Residues: CASSALPGQGDGYTF. The J gene is TRBJ1-2, the V gene TRBV9; the match to TRBD1 covers 11 bases. Germline CDR1 and CDR2: SGDLS and YYNGEE. V was clipped by 3 bases and J by 6 bases; unmatched bases: 7. The CDR3 spans 15 residues.

V usage is TRBV19 and J usage is TRBJ1-4; 7 bases line up with TRBD1. The germline CDR1 and CDR2 sequences are LNHDA and SQIVND (reference sequence). This CDR3 region has 14 residues. V gave up 7 bases and J gave up 1 base; unmatched junction bases: 3. This chain's CDR3 is CASTHRGTNEKLFF. DNA for the CDR3: TGTGCCAGTACCCACAGGGGAACTAATGAAAAACTGTTTTTT.

This clone is a singleton in its sample. This chain joins TRBV12-3 or TRBV12-4 and TRBJ1-2, with 8 bases aligning to TRBD1. J gave up 8 bases and V 6 bases, and 8 bases lay outside the gene matches. This CDR3 comprises 13 residues. The CDR3 DNA sequence: TGTGCCAGCAGAGACCAGGGGGCGGAGGGCTACACCTTC. As protein: CASRDQGAEGYTF.

DNA of the CDR3: TGTGCCAGCAGCCTACCGGGACAGGGTATAGCCGAGCAGTACTTC. It yields the protein CASSLPGQGIAEQYF. This chain uses TRBV28 with TRBJ2-7; 9 nucleotides agree with TRBD1. The CDR3 is 15 residues long. V was pared by 6 bases and J by 6 bases, with 12 bases of the junction left unmatched. Per the germline V gene, CDR1 is MDHEN and CDR2 is SYDVKM.

The chain joins TRBV7-8 to TRBJ2-3; 9 positions match TRBD2. Germline CDR1 is SGHVS and CDR2 is FQNEAQ. This CDR3 comprises 12 residues. The J segment lost 8 bases and the V segment lost 5 bases, leaving 2 bases of the junction unmatched. The CDR3 region is CASSPAGGTQYF. In DNA form, the CDR3 reads TGTGCCAGCAGCCCAGCGGGGGGTACGCAGTATTTT.

The rearrangement uses TRBV12-5 and TRBJ1-1; D not certain. CDR3 length equals 15 residues. V was trimmed by 0 bases and J by 2 bases, leaving 10 bases between them. Germline V gene sequence: CDR1 LGHNT, CDR2 FRNRAP. The CDR3 nucleotides are TGTGCTAGTGGTTTGGTAGCGGGGTCAAACACTGAAGCTTTCTTT. This gives the protein CASGLVAGSNTEAFF.

The V gene is TRBV7-9, the J gene TRBJ1-1; a possible D gene is TRBD1 (6 bases). The CDR3 contains 16 residues. The V and J ends lost 5 bases and 1 base respectively, with 17 bases between them. The germline CDR1 and CDR2 sequences are SEHNR and FQNEAQ (reference sequence). CDR3 DNA: TGTGCCAGCAGCGCGCTACAGGGTAGGGGGAACACTGAAGCTTTCTTT. This translates into CASSALQGRGNTEAFF.

This clone has only a few counts. The chain uses TRBV2 and TRBJ1-1, with a possible D match to TRBD1 (6 bases). This CDR3 comprises 14 residues. The germline V gene encodes CDR1 SNHLY and CDR2 FYNNEI. V dropped 4 bases and J dropped 9 bases, with 18 bases sitting between them. The CDR3 DNA follows: TGTGCCAGCAGTGCCGTGGGGGCAGGGGTGCAAGCTTTCTTT. Amino acid sequence: CASSAVGAGVQAFF. The entire variable domain, with the rest obtained from reference TRBV2 and TRBJ1-1, is as follows: EPEVTQTPSHQVTQMGQEVILRCVPISNHLYFYWYRQILGQKVEFLVSFYNNEISEKSEIFDDQFSVERPDGSNFTLKIRSTKLEDSAMYFCASSAVGAGVQAFFGQGTRLTVV.

The chain links TRBV9 to TRBJ1-6, with D unresolved. Trimming took 0 bases from V and 7 from J, leaving 8 bases between them. The CDR3 has 14 residues. The germline CDR1 and CDR2 sequences are SGDLS and YYNGEE. The DNA of the CDR3 is TGTGCCAGCAGCGTAGACAGAAGGAATTCACCCCTCCACTTT. Its protein is CASSVDRRNSPLHF.